The rows below give T cell receptor beta chains drawn from one sample of a study of blood T cell repertoires in COVID-19. Method: immunoSEQ multiplex PCR; TCRdb's copy keeps in-frame clones and lacks some. The repertoire holds about 200,000 clones, with under 90% as singletons. Sequencing was performed on PBMCs or T cells enriched from blood (not recorded which). These TCRs come from a woman between 45 and 65 years old with acute COVID-19. The CDR3 runs from the conserved cysteine through the conserved F or W.

V,CDR3
TRBV6-2/TRBV6-3,CASSYSGRNYEQYF
TRBV7-3,CASSLGQNTEAFF
TRBV10-3,CAISGQGVEQYF
TRBV19,CASSWGQYSNQPQHF
TRBV5-1,CASSSLDSYQETQYF
TRBV4-3,CASSQYYRAQETQYF
TRBV2,CASSGGTGARYEQYF
TRBV12-3/TRBV12-4,CASSRTGTSSSTF
TRBV7-2,CASSSLAGFTDTQYF
TRBV9,CASSPRRQGTMRQFF
TRBV24-1,CATRYSRQGKSMFNQPQHF
TRBV27,CPNRPGGDLMNTEAFF
TRBV5-6,CASSLRGALNTQYF
TRBV5-1,CASSLAYEGTGNTGELFF
TRBV5-1,CASSYRQGTTDTQYF
TRBV28,CASSPQLRHHYEQYF
TRBV12-3/TRBV12-4,CASSYERNTEAFF
TRBV11-2,CASATGPATEQFF
TRBV7-8,CASSPRPGVYEQYF
TRBV27,CASTLTGTGELFF
TRBV10-3,CAISDMVAGANEQFF
TRBV6-6,CASVTGGHTDTQYF
TRBV18,CASSPPRQGEPNYGYTF
TRBV2,CASRGEGFRYGYTF
TRBV9,CASSVEGGPAEAFF
TRBV11-2,CASTRLGGQIYEQYF
TRBV19,CASSLEQGSYGYTF
TRBV28,CASSFGGGPTYNEQFF
TRBV10-3,CAIRNGMTGRDTQYF
TRBV19,CASSITRRPTGGVNTEAFF
TRBV5-1,CASSLSAGAYSGANVLTF
TRBV5-1,CASSLGLEEETQYF
TRBV10-3,CAIRTGEGTDTQYF
TRBV2,CASRETGLEYEQYF
TRBV28,CASSPRDRFNQPQHF
TRBV2,CASREQGLETQYF
TRBV24-1,CATSDLGQPSTDTQYF
TRBV19,CASSRDRGDNQPQHF
TRBV28,CASSLTGTGPSKSEQYF
TRBV6-5,CASSLLPGIYEQYF
TRBV5-4,CASSILEQGGYTF
TRBV19,CASSRPWEEEKLFF
TRBV7-2,CASKTDPGDSPLHF
TRBV9,CASSSSGTMNTEAFF
TRBV6-5,CASSATRTSYEQYF
TRBV7-2,CASSGGIQETQYF
TRBV20-1,CSAPQSETQYF
TRBV7-3,CASSLGLAGADESSYNEQFF
TRBV19,CASSIGTGSYSNQPQHF
TRBV29-1,CSGGQPEAFF
TRBV28,CASSPTRTLHYEQYF
TRBV11-2,CASSLQAGLTEAFF
TRBV10-3,CAISEMASAYEQYF
TRBV5-6,CASSLGGQQFF
TRBV19,CASSVLIGADNEQFF